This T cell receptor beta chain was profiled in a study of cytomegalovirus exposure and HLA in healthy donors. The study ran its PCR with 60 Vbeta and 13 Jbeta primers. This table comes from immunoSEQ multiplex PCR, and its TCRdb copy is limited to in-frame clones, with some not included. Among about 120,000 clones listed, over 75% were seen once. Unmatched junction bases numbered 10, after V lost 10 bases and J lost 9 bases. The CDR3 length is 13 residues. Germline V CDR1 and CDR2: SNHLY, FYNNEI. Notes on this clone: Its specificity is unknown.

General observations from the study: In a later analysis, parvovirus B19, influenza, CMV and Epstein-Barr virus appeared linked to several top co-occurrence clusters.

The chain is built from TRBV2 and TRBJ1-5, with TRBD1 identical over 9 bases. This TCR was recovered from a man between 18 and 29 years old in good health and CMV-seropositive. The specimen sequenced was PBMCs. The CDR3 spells CATRDRDGRPQHF. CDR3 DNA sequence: TGTGCCACCCGGGACAGGGACGGTCGGCCCCAGCATTTT.